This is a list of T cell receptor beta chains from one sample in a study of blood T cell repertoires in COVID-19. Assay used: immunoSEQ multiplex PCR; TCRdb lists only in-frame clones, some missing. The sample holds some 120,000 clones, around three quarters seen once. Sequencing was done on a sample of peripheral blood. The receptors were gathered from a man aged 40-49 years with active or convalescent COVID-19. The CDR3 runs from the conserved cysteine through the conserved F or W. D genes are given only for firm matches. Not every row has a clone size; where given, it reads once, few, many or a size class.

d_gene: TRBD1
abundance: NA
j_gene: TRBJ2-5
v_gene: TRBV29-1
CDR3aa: CSVEGTGEEETQYF
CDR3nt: TGCAGCGTTGAAGGGACAGGGGAGGAAGAGACCCAGTACTTC

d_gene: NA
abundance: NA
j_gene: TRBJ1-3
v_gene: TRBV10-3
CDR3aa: CAISEAGDLSGNTIYF
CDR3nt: TGTGCCATCAGTGAGGCCGGGGACTTGTCTGGAAACACCATATATTTT

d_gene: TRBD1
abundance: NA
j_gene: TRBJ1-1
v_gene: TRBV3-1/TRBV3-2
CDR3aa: CASSHLTGGTEAFF
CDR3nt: TGTGCCAGCAGCCATTTGACAGGGGGCACTGAAGCTTTCTTT

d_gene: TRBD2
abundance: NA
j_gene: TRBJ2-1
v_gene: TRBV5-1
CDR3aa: CASSPDGLAGGPPYNEQFF
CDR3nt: TGCGCCAGCAGCCCCGACGGACTAGCGGGAGGCCCTCCTTACAATGAGCAGTTCTTC

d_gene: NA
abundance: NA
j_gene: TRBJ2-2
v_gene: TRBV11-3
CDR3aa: CASSLDSSRLTGELFF
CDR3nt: TGTGCCAGCAGCTTAGATAGTTCCAGGCTCACCGGGGAGCTGTTTTTT

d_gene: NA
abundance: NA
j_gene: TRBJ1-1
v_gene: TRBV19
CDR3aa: CASSRPPNSPPGTEAFF
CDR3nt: TGTGCCAGTAGTAGGCCCCCCAACTCCCCCCCGGGGACTGAAGCTTTCTTT

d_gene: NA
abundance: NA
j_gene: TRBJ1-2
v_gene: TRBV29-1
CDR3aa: CSVADPDNTF
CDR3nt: TGCAGCGTTGCGGATCCCGACAACACCTTC

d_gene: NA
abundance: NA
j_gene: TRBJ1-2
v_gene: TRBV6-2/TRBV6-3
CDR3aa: CASSPPRGTYGYTF
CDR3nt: TGTGCCAGCAGTCCCCCCCGTGGCACCTATGGCTACACCTTC

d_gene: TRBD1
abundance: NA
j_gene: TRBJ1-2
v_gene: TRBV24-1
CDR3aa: CATARTQGSGYTF
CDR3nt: TGTGCCACCGCGCGAACACAGGGGTCTGGCTACACCTTC

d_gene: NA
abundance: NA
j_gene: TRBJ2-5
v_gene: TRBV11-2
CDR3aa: CASSLDSGSGGGAQYF
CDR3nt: TGTGCCAGCAGCTTAGATTCGGGTAGCGGAGGGGGGGCCCAGTACTTC

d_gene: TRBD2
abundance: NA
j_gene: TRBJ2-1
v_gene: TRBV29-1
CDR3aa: CSVVLADPPYSYNEQFF
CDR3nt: TGCAGCGTTGTACTAGCGGACCCTCCCTACTCCTACAATGAGCAGTTCTTC

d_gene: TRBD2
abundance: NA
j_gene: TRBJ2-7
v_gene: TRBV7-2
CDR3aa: CASSLERGGTYEQYF
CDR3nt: TGTGCCAGCAGCTTAGAGCGGGGGGGAACCTACGAGCAGTACTTC

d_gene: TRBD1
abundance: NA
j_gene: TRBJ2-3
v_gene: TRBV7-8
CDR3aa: CASSSPARTGNTDTQYF
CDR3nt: TGTGCCAGCAGCTCCCCAGCCCGGACAGGGAACACAGATACGCAGTATTTT

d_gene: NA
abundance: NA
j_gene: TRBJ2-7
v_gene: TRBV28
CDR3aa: CASFPGADSYEQYF
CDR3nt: TGTGCCAGCTTCCCGGGAGCTGACTCCTACGAGCAGTACTTC

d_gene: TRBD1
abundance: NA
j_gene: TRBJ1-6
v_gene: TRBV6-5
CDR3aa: CASSLKGQGNSPLHF
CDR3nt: TGTGCCAGCAGTCTAAAGGGACAGGGGAATTCACCCCTCCACTTT

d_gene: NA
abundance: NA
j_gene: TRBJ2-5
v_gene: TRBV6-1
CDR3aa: CASSGRGGPPLQETQYF
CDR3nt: TGTGCCAGCAGTGGAAGGGGGGGACCCCCACTCCAAGAGACCCAGTACTTC

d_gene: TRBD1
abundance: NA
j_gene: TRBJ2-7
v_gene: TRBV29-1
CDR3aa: CSVISRDRVPYEQYF
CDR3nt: TGCAGCGTTATATCTCGGGACAGGGTCCCCTACGAGCAGTACTTC

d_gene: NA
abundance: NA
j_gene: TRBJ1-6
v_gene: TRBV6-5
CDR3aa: CASSSPGQANSPLHF
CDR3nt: TGTGCCAGCAGTAGTCCGGGACAAGCTAATTCACCCCTCCACTTT

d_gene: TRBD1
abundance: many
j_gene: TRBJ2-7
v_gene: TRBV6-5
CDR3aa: CASSITGTDSYEQYF
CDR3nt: TGTGCCAGCAGTATCACCGGGACAGACTCCTACGAGCAGTACTTC

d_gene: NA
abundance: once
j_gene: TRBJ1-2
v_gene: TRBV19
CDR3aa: CASSIGQGYGYTF
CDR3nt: TGTGCCAGTAGTATCGGACAAGGCTATGGCTACACCTTC

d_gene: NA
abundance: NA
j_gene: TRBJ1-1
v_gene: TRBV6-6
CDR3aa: CASSSDMKTEAFF
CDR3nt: TGTGCCAGCAGTTCCGACATGAAAACTGAAGCTTTCTTT

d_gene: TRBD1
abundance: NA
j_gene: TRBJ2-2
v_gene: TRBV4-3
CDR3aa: CASSQETGANTGELFF
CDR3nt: TGCGCCAGCAGCCAAGAGACAGGGGCGAACACCGGGGAGCTGTTTTTT

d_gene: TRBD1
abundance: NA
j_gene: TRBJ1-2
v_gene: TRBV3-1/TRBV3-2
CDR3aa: CASSGQGLPTNYGYTF
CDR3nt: TGTGCCAGCTCTGGACAGGGCCTCCCTACTAACTATGGCTACACCTTC

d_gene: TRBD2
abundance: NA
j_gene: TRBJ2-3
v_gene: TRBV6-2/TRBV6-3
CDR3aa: CASRPTPHPGLAGRGSTDTQYF
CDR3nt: TGTGCCAGCAGACCTACTCCCCACCCGGGACTAGCGGGGCGCGGATCCACAGATACGCAGTATTTT

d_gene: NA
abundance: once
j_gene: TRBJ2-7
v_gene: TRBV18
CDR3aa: CASSPVDTFYEQYF
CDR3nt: TGTGCCAGCTCACCCGTGGACACCTTCTACGAGCAGTACTTC

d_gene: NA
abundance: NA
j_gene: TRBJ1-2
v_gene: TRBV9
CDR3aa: CASSSFGRRDGYTF
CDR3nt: TGTGCCAGCAGCTCATTCGGCAGGCGAGATGGCTACACCTTC

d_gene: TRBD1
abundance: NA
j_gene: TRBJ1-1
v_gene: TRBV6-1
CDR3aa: CASSEQGANTEAFF
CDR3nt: TGTGCCAGCAGTGAACAGGGGGCGAACACTGAAGCTTTCTTT

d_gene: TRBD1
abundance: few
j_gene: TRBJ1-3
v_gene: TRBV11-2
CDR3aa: CASSSVQGATGNTIYF
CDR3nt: TGTGCCAGCAGCTCCGTACAGGGGGCAACGGGAAACACCATATATTTT

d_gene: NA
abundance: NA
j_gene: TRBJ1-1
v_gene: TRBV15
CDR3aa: CATSRGQGQLLWGTEAFF
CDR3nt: TGTGCCACCAGCAGAGGTCAAGGACAGCTCCTGTGGGGCACTGAAGCTTTCTTT

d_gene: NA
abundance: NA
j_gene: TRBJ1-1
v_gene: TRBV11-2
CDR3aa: CASSLIQGPTTEAFF
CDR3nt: TGTGCCAGCAGCTTAATCCAGGGGCCAACCACTGAAGCTTTCTTT

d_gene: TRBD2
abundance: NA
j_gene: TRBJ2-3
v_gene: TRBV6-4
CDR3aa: CASRSSVAGGLGTQYF
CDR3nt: TGTGCCAGCAGGTCGTCGGTAGCGGGGGGGCTGGGTACGCAGTATTTT

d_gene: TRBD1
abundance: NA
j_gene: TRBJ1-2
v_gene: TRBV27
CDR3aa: CASSPKGQGDGYTF
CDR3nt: TGTGCCAGCAGTCCAAAGGGACAGGGCGATGGCTACACCTTC

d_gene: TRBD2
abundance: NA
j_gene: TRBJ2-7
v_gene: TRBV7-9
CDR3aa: CASSPRGGNTLSYEQYF
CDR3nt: TGTGCCAGCAGCCCCCGCGGGGGTAACACCCTTTCCTACGAGCAGTACTTC

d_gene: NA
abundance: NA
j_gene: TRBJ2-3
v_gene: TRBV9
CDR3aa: CASSVVSREGDTQYF
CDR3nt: TGTGCCAGCAGCGTAGTAAGCAGGGAAGGAGATACGCAGTATTTT

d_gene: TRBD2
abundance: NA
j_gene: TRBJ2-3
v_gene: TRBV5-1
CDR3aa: CASSFGLAPDTQYF
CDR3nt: TGCGCCAGCAGCTTTGGACTAGCTCCAGATACGCAGTATTTT

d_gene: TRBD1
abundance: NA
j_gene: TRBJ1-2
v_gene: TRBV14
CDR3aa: CASSRDRRLGYTF
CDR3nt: TGTGCCAGCAGCCGGGACAGAAGATTAGGCTACACCTTC

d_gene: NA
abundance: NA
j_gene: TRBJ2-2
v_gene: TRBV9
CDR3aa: CASSVDSGANTGELFF
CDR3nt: TGTGCCAGCAGCGTAGATTCCGGGGCGAACACCGGGGAGCTGTTTTTT

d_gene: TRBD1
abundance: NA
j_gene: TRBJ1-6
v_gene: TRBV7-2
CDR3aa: CASSLGGGANYSPLHF
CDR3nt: TGTGCCAGCAGCTTAGGAGGGGGCGCGAATTATTCACCCCTCCACTTT

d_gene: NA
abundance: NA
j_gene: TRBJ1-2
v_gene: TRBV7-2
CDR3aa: CASSLGREVYTF
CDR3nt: TGTGCCAGCAGCTTAGGACGGGAAGTCTACACCTTC

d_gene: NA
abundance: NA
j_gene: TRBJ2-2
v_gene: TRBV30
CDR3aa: CAWSVLRAGELFF
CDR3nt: TGTGCCTGGAGTGTACTGAGGGCCGGGGAGCTGTTTTTT

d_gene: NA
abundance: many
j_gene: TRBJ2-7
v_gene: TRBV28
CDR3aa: CASSFRYEQYF
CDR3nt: TGTGCCAGCAGTTTTCGCTACGAGCAGTACTTC

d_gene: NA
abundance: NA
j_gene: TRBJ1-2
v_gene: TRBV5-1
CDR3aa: CASSLDRGAMAGYTF
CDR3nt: TGCGCCAGCAGCTTGGATCGGGGGGCGATGGCTGGCTACACCTTC

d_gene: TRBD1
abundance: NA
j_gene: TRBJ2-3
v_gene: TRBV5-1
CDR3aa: CASSGGQGAIADTQYF
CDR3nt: TGCGCCAGCAGCGGGGGACAGGGGGCAATTGCAGATACGCAGTATTTT

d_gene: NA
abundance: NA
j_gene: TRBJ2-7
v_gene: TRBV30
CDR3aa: CAWSRRGSTLYEQYF
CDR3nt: TGTGCCTGGAGTAGGCGGGGCTCGACCCTCTACGAGCAGTACTTC

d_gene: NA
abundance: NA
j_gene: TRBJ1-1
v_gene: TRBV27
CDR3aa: CASSIGGTEAFF
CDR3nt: TGTGCCAGCAGCATTGGGGGGACTGAAGCTTTCTTT

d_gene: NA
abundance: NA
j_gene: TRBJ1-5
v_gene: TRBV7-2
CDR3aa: CASSSGWGVNQPQHF
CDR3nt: TGTGCCAGCAGCTCTGGGTGGGGGGTGAATCAGCCCCAGCATTTT

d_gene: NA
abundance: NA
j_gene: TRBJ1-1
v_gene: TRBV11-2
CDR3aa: CASSSKEAGVVYNTEAFF
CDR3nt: TGTGCCAGCAGCTCGAAGGAGGCAGGGGTAGTGTATAACACTGAAGCTTTCTTT

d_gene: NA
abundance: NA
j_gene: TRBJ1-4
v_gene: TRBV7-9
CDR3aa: CASSIGQSANEKLFF
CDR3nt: TGTGCCAGCAGCATAGGACAGTCGGCTAATGAAAAACTGTTTTTT

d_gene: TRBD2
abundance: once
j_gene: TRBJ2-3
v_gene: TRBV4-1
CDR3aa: CASSQGASGRADTQYF
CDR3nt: TGCGCCAGCAGCCAAGGAGCGAGCGGGAGGGCAGATACGCAGTATTTT

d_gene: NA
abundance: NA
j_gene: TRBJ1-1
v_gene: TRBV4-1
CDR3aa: CASSQDPWGGGEAFF
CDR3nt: TGCGCCAGCAGCCAAGATCCGTGGGGCGGGGGTGAAGCTTTCTTT

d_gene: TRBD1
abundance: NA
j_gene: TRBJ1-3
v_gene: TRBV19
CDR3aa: CASSRVTGGGNTIYF
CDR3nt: TGTGCCAGTAGTAGGGTCACAGGGGGCGGAAACACCATATATTTT

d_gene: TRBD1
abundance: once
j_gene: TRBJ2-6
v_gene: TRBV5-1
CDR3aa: CASSPQGAVSGANVLTF
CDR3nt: TGCGCCAGCAGCCCGCAGGGGGCTGTTTCTGGGGCCAACGTCCTGACTTTC

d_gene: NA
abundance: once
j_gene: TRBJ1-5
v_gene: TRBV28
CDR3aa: CASSSPTVPDQPQHF
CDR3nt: TGTGCCAGCAGTTCACCCACAGTCCCAGATCAGCCCCAGCATTTT

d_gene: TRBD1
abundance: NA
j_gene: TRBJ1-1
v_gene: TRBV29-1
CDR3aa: CSAQKGQGGSNTEAFF
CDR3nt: TGCAGCGCCCAGAAGGGACAGGGGGGGAGTAACACTGAAGCTTTCTTT

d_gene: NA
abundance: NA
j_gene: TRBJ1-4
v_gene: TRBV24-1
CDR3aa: CATSDAGYVNEKLFF
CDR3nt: TGTGCCACCAGTGACGCAGGGTATGTTAATGAAAAACTGTTTTTT

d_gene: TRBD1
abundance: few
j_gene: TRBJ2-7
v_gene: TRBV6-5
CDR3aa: CASGTGAYEQYF
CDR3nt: TGTGCCAGCGGGACAGGGGCCTACGAGCAGTACTTC

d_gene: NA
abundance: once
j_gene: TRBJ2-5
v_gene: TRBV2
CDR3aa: CASSLRRGETQYF
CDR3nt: TGTGCCAGCAGCTTAAGAAGGGGGGAGACCCAGTACTTC

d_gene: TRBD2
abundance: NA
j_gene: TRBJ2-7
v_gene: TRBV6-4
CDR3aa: CASSDLRLAGASSYEQYF
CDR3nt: TGTGCCAGCAGTGACTTGCGGCTAGCGGGGGCGAGCTCCTACGAGCAGTACTTC

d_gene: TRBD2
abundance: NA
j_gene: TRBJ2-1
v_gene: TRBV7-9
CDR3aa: CASSPSIGTSGNNEQFF
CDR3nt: TGTGCCAGCAGCCCCTCAATTGGCACTAGCGGGAACAATGAGCAGTTCTTC